This T cell receptor beta chain was captured by sequencing in a study of cytotoxic CD8 clonotypes in ibrutinib-treated CLL. Across the study: Mean values per sample were 255,043 productive templates and tens of thousands of productive rearrangements.

The targeted sequencing depth was 1 in 200,000 to 1 in 1 million T cells. Sequenced by immunoSEQ multiplex PCR; TCRdb stores in-frame clones only, minus some. The sample includes some 30,000 clones, about 76% of them seen just once. Trimming took 7 bases from V and 2 from J; bases not matched to a gene: 4. CDR3 size: 14 residues. Germline-derived CDR1 and CDR2 are SGHAT and FQNNGV. V is TRBV11-2 and J is TRBJ2-7; 11 nucleotides align to TRBD1. The receptor's source is a human donor with chronic lymphocytic leukemia. Source: PBMCs, taken after 36 months of ibrutinib treatment. CDR3 protein: CASTPDRGPYEQYF. For the CDR3, the DNA is TGTGCCAGCACCCCGGACAGGGGGCCCTACGAGCAGTACTTC.